A selection of T cell receptor beta chains follows, all from one sample in a study of early stage breast cancer tumors. Assay used: immunoSEQ multiplex PCR; TCRdb lists only in-frame clones, some missing. The sample shows roughly 40,000 clones, approximately 72% of them seen only once. What was sequenced was blood. The receptors were sampled from a person aged 45-60 years with breast cancer. CDR3s include the opening cysteine and the closing phenylalanine or tryptophan. Each record gives: V gene, clone size, J gene, D gene, CDR3 protein, CDR3 DNA. A D gene is named only where the DNA matches it firmly. Part of the rows lack a size; the others show once, few, many or a class for expanded clones.

V: TRBV7-6; size: once; J: TRBJ2-1; D: TRBD2; CDR3: CASSLGVGAGGPPSYNEQFF; DNA: TGTGCCAGCAGCTTAGGGGTCGGAGCGGGGGGGCCCCCCTCCTACAATGAGCAGTTCTTC
V: TRBV7-7; size: NA; J: TRBJ2-5; D: TRBD1; CDR3: CASSLGTAQETQYF; DNA: TGTGCTAGCAGTTTGGGGACAGCCCAAGAGACCCAGTACTTC
V: TRBV7-2; size: NA; J: TRBJ1-1; D: NA; CDR3: CASSFSGLGGTEAFF; DNA: TGTGCCAGCAGCTTCTCAGGTCTCGGGGGCACTGAAGCTTTCTTT
V: TRBV2; size: NA; J: TRBJ2-7; D: TRBD2; CDR3: CASSESAGTSNEQYF; DNA: TGTGCCAGCAGCGAATCTGCCGGGACTAGCAACGAGCAGTACTTC
V: TRBV19; size: NA; J: TRBJ1-1; D: NA; CDR3: CATSGFMNTEAFF; DNA: TGTGCCACCTCGGGATTTATGAACACTGAAGCTTTCTTT
V: TRBV5-6; size: once; J: TRBJ1-4; D: TRBD1; CDR3: CASSWTGDVEKLFF; DNA: TGTGCCAGCAGTTGGACAGGGGATGTGGAAAAACTGTTTTTT
V: TRBV29-1; size: NA; J: TRBJ2-3; D: NA; CDR3: CSVEVTEADTQYF; DNA: TGCAGCGTTGAGGTTACGGAGGCAGATACGCAGTATTTT
V: TRBV19; size: few; J: TRBJ1-1; D: NA; CDR3: CASSHTRSGNTEAFF; DNA: TGTGCCAGTAGCCATACCCGGAGCGGGAACACTGAAGCTTTCTTT
V: TRBV25-1; size: NA; J: TRBJ2-5; D: NA; CDR3: CASSDGGRETQYF; DNA: TGTGCCAGCAGTGACGGGGGGCGAGAGACCCAGTACTTC
V: TRBV27; size: NA; J: TRBJ1-2; D: NA; CDR3: CASSLGAEDYGYTF; DNA: TGTGCCAGCAGTTTGGGGGCGGAAGACTATGGCTACACCTTC
V: TRBV19; size: NA; J: TRBJ2-1; D: TRBD2; CDR3: CASSPTSGIYNEQFF; DNA: TGTGCCAGTAGTCCCACTAGCGGGATCTACAATGAGCAGTTCTTC
V: TRBV10-3; size: NA; J: TRBJ1-1; D: TRBD1; CDR3: CAIDRGPRDTEAFF; DNA: TGTGCCATTGACAGGGGCCCTAGAGACACTGAAGCTTTCTTT